The 2 T cell receptor beta chains below all came from one sample that was sequenced in a study of molecular identifiers for immune sequencing clone quantification. In TCRdb, the PCR reads were re-called with MiXCR into one record per CDR3 protein. The sample includes 15,000 to 20,000 distinct CDR3 sequences, 20% to 25% of them seen just once. The sequenced sample consisted of naive CD8+ T cells from blood, with Jurkat cell RNA spiked in. Subset noted: FACS-sorted CD8+CD4-CCR7+CD45RA+ naive T cells. The receptors here all came from a human donor in good health. Some libraries in this study had Jurkat cell RNA spiked in.

This clonotype showed up many times. V is TRBV5-1 and J is TRBJ2-7, with 7 positions matching TRBD1. Germline V gives CDR1 SGHRS, CDR2 YFSETQ. With V trimmed by 4 bases and J by 3 bases, 4 bases remained unmatched. The CDR3 contains 13 residues. The CDR3 sequence: CASSPWTGYEQYF. The CDR3, as DNA: TGCGCCAGCAGCCCCTGGACAGGCTACGAGCAGTACTTC.

This clonotype was found many times. The CDR3 DNA sequence: TGTGGCACAGGGGGCTCCTACAATGAGCAGTTCTTC. Protein: CGTGGSYNEQFF. The V gene is TRBV28, the J gene TRBJ2-1; TRBD1 aligns across 8 bases. From germline, CDR1 is MDHEN and CDR2 SYDVKM. The CDR3 totals 12 residues.